This T cell receptor (beta chain) originates from a study of T cell repertoires in cytomegalovirus infection. TCRdb reanalysed the reads using MiXCR and keeps one entry per CDR3 protein. The sample lists about 190,000 distinct CDR3 sequences; 28% were seen once. A word on this clonotype: The antigen remains undetermined.

The study's findings and limits: Clonotypes of TCR beta that were HLA-C-restricted and CMV-specific dominated the ex vivo response.

V lost 5 bases to trimming and J lost 4 bases; unmatched junction nucleotides: 16. Germline assignment: CDR1 SEHNR and CDR2 FQNEAQ (reference sequence). The CDR3 spans 18 residues. The TCR sequence derives from a human donor in good health (CMV status not recorded). Some clones in this sample may be carry-over from other donors' samples. The chain uses TRBV7-9 and TRBJ1-1; 10 nucleotides align to TRBD1. Sequenced sample: PBMCs. The CDR3 loop reads CASSKTAPSGQGVTEAFF. In nucleotides, the CDR3 is TGTGCCAGCAGCAAAACCGCACCTTCCGGACAGGGGGTCACTGAAGCTTTCTTT.